The 2 T cell receptor beta chains in this list originate from one sample, sequenced in a study of neurological immune-mediated disorders. In TCRdb, the 5' RACE reads were re-called with MiXCR into one record per CDR3 protein. The table shows roughly 71,000 distinct CDR3 sequences, with about 4.2% occurring only once. The sample taken for sequencing was PBMCs. Every receptor here comes from a man aged 25 to 40 with multiple sclerosis.

The rearrangement joins TRBV7-9 to TRBJ1-3; D remains ambiguous. The V and J ends lost 1 base and 1 base respectively, with 8 bases between them. CDR1 and CDR2 (germline): SEHNR, FQNEAQ (reference sequence). The CDR3 contains 15 residues. The DNA of the CDR3 is TGTGCCAGCAGCTTAGACAGCAGATCTGGAAACACCATATATTTT. It yields the protein CASSLDSRSGNTIYF.

This clonotype was seen repeatedly, ten times or more. The chain recombines TRBV20-1 with TRBJ1-1; unclear D gene. Germline CDR1 reads DFQATT; CDR2 reads SNEGSKA (reference sequence). V dropped 0 bases and J dropped 0 bases, with 14 bases sitting between them. This CDR3 has 16 residues. CDR3 loop: CSARDGFLGLNTEAFF. The DNA of the CDR3 is TGCAGTGCTAGAGATGGGTTTCTGGGTTTGAACACTGAAGCTTTCTTT.